The 20 T cell receptor beta chains below come from one sample, sequenced in a study of shared clonotypes between healthy human individuals. Some clones are missing from TCRdb's copy, which holds only in-frame ones; the method was immunoSEQ multiplex PCR. Among about 2 million clones listed, over 85% were seen once. Sequencing was carried out using naive CD4+ T cells sorted from blood. Noted subset: CD45RA+ positively selected. The receptors originated from a young man in good health.

The genes are TRBV5-1 and TRBJ2-5, with D uncertain. V shed 2 bases and J shed 1 base, with 12 bases lying between them. From germline, CDR1 is SGHRS and CDR2 YFSETQ. The CDR3 consists of 15 residues. DNA for the CDR3: TGCGCCAGCAGCTTCGGACGGACGGCCCAAGAGACCCAGTACTTC. As protein: CASSFGRTAQETQYF.

The chain recombines TRBV11-2 with TRBJ1-3; D remains unclear. The CDR3 is 15 residues long. Germline V gene lookup returns CDR1 SGHAT and CDR2 FQNNGV. V gave up 1 base and J gave up 2 bases, with 9 bases separating them. CDR3 protein: CASSLGLYPGNTIYF. In DNA, the CDR3 is TGTGCCAGCAGCTTAGGGCTGTACCCTGGAAACACCATATATTTT.

The V and J genes are TRBV4-1 and TRBJ2-3; 11 bases fit TRBD2. With 1 base clipped from V and 2 bases from J, the junction kept 5 bases outside the gene matches. Germline CDR1 reads MGHRA; CDR2 reads YSYEKL. The CDR3 contains 17 residues. CDR3 nucleotides: TGCGCCAGCAGCCAAGTCGGGACTAGCGGAGTCACAGATACGCAGTATTTT. Protein: CASSQVGTSGVTDTQYF.

The V and J genes are TRBV6-4 and TRBJ1-6, with a possible D match to TRBD1 (6 bases). The germline CDR1 and CDR2 sequences are MRHNA and SNTAGT. Trimming removed 7 bases at V and 4 bases at J, with 14 bases between. This CDR3 has 15 residues. The CDR3 sequence is CASIDDRKYNSPLHF. In nucleotides, the CDR3 is TGTGCCAGCATCGACGACAGGAAATATAATTCACCCCTCCACTTT.

V usage is TRBV4-1 and J usage is TRBJ2-3, with D possibly matching TRBD1 (5 bases). The germline V and J ends were trimmed by 5 bases and 6 bases, with 9 bases remaining between them. This CDR3 region has 12 residues. From germline, CDR1 is MGHRA and CDR2 YSYEKL. This CDR3 reads CASSKHRDTQYF. CDR3 nucleotide sequence: TGCGCCAGCAGCAAACACAGGGATACGCAGTATTTT.

The V gene is TRBV10-3, the J gene TRBJ1-2, with D unresolved. The length of the CDR3 is 11 residues. Germline V lookup: CDR1 ENHRY, CDR2 SYGVKD. Trimming removed 8 bases at V and 7 bases at J, with 11 bases between. The CDR3 here is CAISALSGYTF. The DNA of the CDR3 is TGTGCCATCTCCGCGTTGAGTGGCTACACCTTC.

The V call is TRBV13, the J call TRBJ2-1, with D perhaps given as TRBD1 or TRBD2 (6 bases each). This CDR3 is 16 amino acids long. CDR1 PRHDT and CDR2 FYEKMQ come from the germline V gene (reference sequence). Trimming removed 4 bases from V and 6 bases from J, with 19 bases in between. The CDR3 spells CASSSYRVGGGNEQFF. DNA of the CDR3: TGTGCCAGCAGCTCGTACAGGGTCGGGGGAGGCAATGAGCAGTTCTTC.

The chain combines TRBV23-1 with TRBJ2-6; the D gene is possibly TRBD2 (5 bases). TRBV23-1 is labeled an ORF, and its function is uncertain. Trimming removed 4 bases from V and 1 base from J, with 23 bases in between. CDR3 size: 20 residues. CDR3 sequence: CASSPHKRAERESGANVLTF. The CDR3 nucleotides read TGCGCCAGCAGTCCTCATAAAAGGGCAGAGAGGGAATCTGGGGCCAACGTCCTGACTTTC.

This chain uses TRBV14 with TRBJ2-7; 8 nucleotides agree with TRBD2. The V segment lost 4 bases and the J segment 2 bases; nucleotides outside the gene matches: 7. The CDR3 has 15 residues. Germline V gives CDR1 SGHDN, CDR2 FVKESK. This CDR3 is CASSRVLGGAYEQYF. The CDR3 DNA sequence: TGTGCCAGCAGCCGAGTCCTCGGGGGGGCCTACGAGCAGTACTTC.

The chain uses TRBV23-1 and TRBJ2-3; no clear D. TRBV23-1 is treated as an ORF (open reading frame) with a function not yet certain. Deletions cut 4 bases from V and 0 bases from J, with 8 bases between. The CDR3 totals 14 residues. CDR3 protein: CASSPGPSTDTQYF. CDR3 bases: TGCGCCAGCAGTCCAGGACCTAGCACAGATACGCAGTATTTT.

Note on this clone: Other DNA sequences from this sample encode an identical CDR3 as well. The chain links TRBV30 to TRBJ2-7; 7 nucleotides match TRBD2. Germline V lookup: CDR1 GTSNPN, CDR2 SVGIG (reference sequence). With V trimmed by 0 bases and J by 6 bases, 2 bases remained unmatched. The CDR3 spans 12 residues. The CDR3 spells CAWSVSGGEQYF. The CDR3 DNA reads as TGTGCCTGGAGTGTCTCGGGGGGCGAGCAGTACTTC.

The V and J genes are TRBV6-6 and TRBJ1-2, with D possibly TRBD1 on 5 matching bases. The CDR3 length is 11 residues. The V gene lost 7 bases and the J gene lost 10 bases, with 13 bases spanning the gap. Looked up from germline, CDR1 is MNHNY and CDR2 is SVGAGI (reference sequence). CDR3 region: CASTTPGLYTF. CDR3 bases: TGTGCCAGCACGACCCCAGGGCTCTACACCTTC.

The chain recombines TRBV28 with TRBJ2-7; 8 nucleotides agree with TRBD1. Germline V gives CDR1 MDHEN, CDR2 SYDVKM. CDR3 length: 16 residues. V shed 7 bases and J 2 bases; nucleotides not matched to a gene: 13. CDR3 bases: TGTGCCAGCAACCCTTTACGACAGGGGCCTACCTACGAGCAGTACTTC. Its translation is CASNPLRQGPTYEQYF.

This rearrangement joins TRBV7-9 to TRBJ2-2; D gene unclear. The germline V and J ends were trimmed by 6 bases and 9 bases, with 5 bases remaining between them. The CDR3 extends over 10 amino acids. Germline-derived CDR1 and CDR2 are SEHNR and FQNEAQ (reference sequence). The DNA of the CDR3 is TGTGCCAGCAGTCCCTGGGAGCTGTTTTTT. It yields the protein CASSPWELFF.

Note on this clone: The same CDR3 also results from other DNA sequences found in this sample. CDR3 DNA sequence: TGTGCCAGCAGCTTATGGCGGAGCTACGAGCAGTACTTC. It yields the protein CASSLWRSYEQYF. The chain employs TRBV7-2 and TRBJ2-7, with unresolved D. CDR3 length: 13 amino acids. V dropped 2 bases and J dropped 3 bases, with 8 bases sitting between them. Germline-derived CDR1 and CDR2 are SGHTA and FQGNSA.

This clone was seen a single time. The genes are TRBV19 and TRBJ1-2; D not certain. Germline CDR1 is LNHDA and CDR2 is SQIVND (reference sequence). The CDR3 is 15 residues long. V lost 0 bases, J lost 4 bases, and 12 bases lay in between. CDR3 nucleotide sequence: TGTGCCAGTAGTATAGATGTCAGATTCTTCTATGGCTACACCTTC. It translates to CASSIDVRFFYGYTF.

This rearrangement joins TRBV7-9 to TRBJ2-1; TRBD2 matches at 9 bases. With V trimmed by 5 bases and J by 7 bases, 9 bases remained unmatched. CDR1 is SEHNR, CDR2 FQNEAQ, per germline (reference sequence). This CDR3 is 15 amino acids long. The CDR3 nucleotides read TGTGCCAGCAGCCATAGCGGGAGCGTGGTAAATGAGCAGTTCTTC. This codes for CASSHSGSVVNEQFF.

The rearrangement links TRBV27 to TRBJ2-3, with 10 bases matching TRBD2. The CDR3 is 16 amino acids. J gave up 3 bases and V 5 bases, and 8 bases lay outside the gene matches. The germline V gene has CDR1 MNHEY and CDR2 SMNVEV (reference sequence). CDR3 loop: CASSIPGTSETDTQYF. Here the CDR3 DNA reads TGTGCCAGCAGTATCCCCGGGACTAGCGAAACAGATACGCAGTATTTT.

This clone was seen at least ten times. J is TRBJ2-5 and V is TRBV15; the D gene is possibly TRBD1 (5 bases). The CDR3 has 14 amino acids. Germline CDR1 reads LNHNV; CDR2 reads YYDKDF (reference sequence). The V and J ends lost 2 bases and 1 base respectively, with 8 bases between them. This CDR3 is CATSRLTAQETQYF. Here the CDR3 DNA reads TGTGCCACCAGCAGATTGACAGCCCAAGAGACCCAGTACTTC.

Comments on this clone: The sample contains more than one DNA sequence encoding this CDR3. This chain links TRBV6-5 with TRBJ2-5, with a possible D match to TRBD1 (5 bases). V was clipped by 0 bases and J by 2 bases, with 7 bases between them. Per germline, CDR1 MNHEY and CDR2 SVGAGI. CDR3 length equals 14 residues. The CDR3 is CASSYSQGQETQYF. In DNA, the CDR3 is TGTGCCAGCAGTTACTCCCAGGGTCAAGAGACCCAGTACTTC.